The 19 T cell receptor beta chains listed next were all sequenced from one sample in a study of shared clonotypes between healthy human individuals. Assay: immunoSEQ multiplex PCR; the TCRdb copy retains only in-frame clones and omits some. This repertoire shows 1.5 million to 2.5 million clones, less than 95% found once; its top ten account for 0.9% to 1.5%. Cells designated naive CD8 were CD45RO-negative and were positively selected for CCR7, with terminally differentiated effector memory CD45RA+ cells excluded. Material: naive CD8+ T cells sorted from blood. The receptors here all came from a man aged 18 to 35 in good health.

The chain has TRBV4-3 and TRBJ2-5; D is possibly TRBD2 (7 bases). The V and J ends lost 1 base and 0 bases respectively, with 18 bases between them. Germline assignment: CDR1 LGHNA and CDR2 YSLEER. The CDR3 is made up of 18 amino acids. The CDR3: CASSQVAKGEGHQETQYF. The CDR3 DNA sequence: TGCGCCAGCAGCCAAGTGGCGAAGGGGGAGGGCCACCAAGAGACCCAGTACTTC.

The chain recombines TRBV30 with TRBJ1-3, with D uncertain. The CDR3 has 15 amino acids. CDR1 GTSNPN and CDR2 SVGIG come from the germline V gene (reference sequence). V was clipped by 3 bases and J by 0 bases, with 12 bases between them. The CDR3 nucleotides read TGTGCCTGGAGGCCTTACCCAATCTCTGGAAACACCATATATTTT. Translating it yields CAWRPYPISGNTIYF.

The chain combines TRBV4-3 with TRBJ2-2; D gene uncertain. The CDR3 is made up of 16 amino acids. Trimming took off 1 base at V and 1 base at J, with 10 bases between the two ends. Per germline, CDR1 LGHNA and CDR2 YSLEER. The CDR3 region is CASSQGWPGNTGELFF. CDR3 in DNA: TGCGCCAGCAGCCAAGGATGGCCGGGGAACACCGGGGAGCTGTTTTTT.

The V gene is TRBV5-4, the J gene TRBJ2-5; 7 positions match TRBD1. The J segment lost 4 bases and the V segment lost 1 base, leaving 1 base of the junction unmatched. This CDR3 spans 13 amino acids. Germline V lookup: CDR1 SGHNT, CDR2 YYREEE (reference sequence). The chain's CDR3 is CASSLYRGETQYF. The CDR3 coding sequence is TGTGCCAGCAGCTTGTACAGGGGAGAGACCCAGTACTTC.

In nucleotides, the CDR3 is TGTGCCAGCAAGACTAGCGGCCTTACAGATACGCAGTATTTT. It yields the protein CASKTSGLTDTQYF. The chain employs TRBV27 and TRBJ2-3; 9 positions agree with TRBD2. Trimming took 7 bases from V and 3 from J; bases not matched to a gene: 5. The CDR3 loop spans 14 amino acids. The germline gives CDR1 MNHEY, CDR2 SMNVEV (reference sequence).

A note on this clone: At the DNA level, this CDR3 is encoded by other sequences in the same sample as well. The rearrangement joins TRBV6-5 to TRBJ2-3; D gene ambiguous. Germline lookup yields CDR1 MNHEY and CDR2 SVGAGI. The CDR3 totals 15 residues. Trimming left V 0 bases short and J 1 base short, with 8 bases between. CDR3 residues: CASSYSTLGTDTQYF. For the CDR3, the DNA is TGTGCCAGCAGTTACTCCACTCTAGGCACAGATACGCAGTATTTT.

The chain combines TRBV7-2 with TRBJ1-1; 11 bases line up with TRBD1. This CDR3 has 15 residues. Trimming at V came to 1 base and at J to 8 bases, leaving 6 bases not matched to a gene. Looked up from germline, CDR1 is SGHTA and CDR2 is FQGNSA. DNA for the CDR3: TGTGCCAGCAGCTTAGTCGGGACAGGGGGATCGGAAGCTTTCTTT. Translating gives CASSLVGTGGSEAFF.

The V call is TRBV19, the J call TRBJ1-6, with TRBD1 identical over 7 bases. The CDR3 is 16 residues long. Trimming at V came to 4 bases and at J to 3 bases, leaving 6 bases not matched to a gene. The germline V gene has CDR1 LNHDA and CDR2 SQIVND (reference sequence). The CDR3 sequence is CASSTGTADYNSPLHF. Here the CDR3 DNA reads TGTGCCAGTAGTACCGGGACAGCGGACTATAATTCACCCCTCCACTTT. Complete variable domain (other parts from reference TRBV19 and TRBJ1-6): DGGITQSPKYLFRKEGQNVTLSCEQNLNHDAMYWYRQDPGQGLRLIYYSQIVNDFQKGDIAEGYSVSREKKESFPLTVTSAQKNPTAFYLCASSTGTADYNSPLHFGNGTRLTVT.

The rearrangement uses TRBV20-1 and TRBJ2-7, with D unclear. CDR1 is DFQATT and CDR2 is SNEGSKA in the germline V gene (reference sequence). The CDR3 is 11 amino acids. The V end was cut by 5 bases, the J end by 6 bases, with 11 bases between. In DNA form, the CDR3 reads TGCAGTGCTCCCCTCCTCGGCGAGCAGTACTTC. It encodes CSAPLLGEQYF.

CDR3 bases: TGTGCCAGCAGCCAAGATGGGGAGGGGCGCCTCTATGGCTACACCTTC. This gives the protein CASSQDGEGRLYGYTF. This sequence joins TRBV4-2 and TRBJ1-2; D may be TRBD1 (5 bases). With 0 bases removed from V and 4 bases from J, the gap between germline ends came to 15 bases. The CDR3 spans 16 residues. CDR1 is LGHNA, CDR2 YNFKEQ, per germline.

The chain joins TRBV27 to TRBJ2-5; TRBD1 aligns across 10 bases. The CDR3 has 13 amino acids. The V gene's germline CDR1 is MNHEY and CDR2 SMNVEV (reference sequence). Trimming cost V 8 bases and J 5 bases; bases outside gene matches: 5. CDR3 residues: CASGRTGGETQYF. The DNA of the CDR3 is TGTGCCAGCGGCCGGACAGGGGGGGAGACCCAGTACTTC.

The rearrangement uses TRBV10-1 and TRBJ1-5; D is possibly TRBD1 (5 bases). CDR3 length equals 21 residues. Germline V gene data show CDR1 as WNHNN and CDR2 as SYGVQD (reference sequence). Trimming removed 3 bases from V and 5 bases from J, with 32 bases in between. The chain's CDR3 is CASSDPFRSLQENWGDQPQHF. CDR3 bases: TGCGCCAGCAGTGACCCGTTTCGCAGTCTCCAAGAAAACTGGGGGGATCAGCCCCAGCATTTT.

The V call is TRBV28, the J call TRBJ2-7; 8 bases fit TRBD1. The CDR3 has 13 residues. Germline values: CDR1 MDHEN, CDR2 SYDVKM. The trim removed 10 bases at V and 5 bases at J, leaving 10 bases unmatched. Here the CDR3 reads CATPGRGPNEQYF. The CDR3 coding sequence is TGTGCCACCCCGGGCAGGGGGCCCAACGAGCAGTACTTC.

The chain combines TRBV10-2 with TRBJ1-2; D is uncertain. V was cut by 0 bases and J by 7 bases, with 21 bases left in between. Germline CDR1 reads WSHSY; CDR2 reads SAAADI. The length of the CDR3 is 17 residues. Here the CDR3 reads CASSESRSEGINPGYTF. CDR3 sequence (DNA): TGCGCCAGCAGTGAGTCGAGAAGTGAAGGGATTAATCCTGGCTACACCTTC.

Worth noting for this clone: Distinct nucleotide sequences in the sample also encode this CDR3. V is TRBV10-3 and J is TRBJ1-5; D uncertain. V dropped 0 bases and J dropped 7 bases, with 7 bases sitting between them. Germline V gives CDR1 ENHRY, CDR2 SYGVKD. CDR3 length: 13 amino acids. The CDR3, as DNA: TGTGCCATCAGTGAGTCGCGGGCGCAGCCCCAGCATTTT. As protein: CAISESRAQPQHF.

In the case of this clone: Other DNA sequences within the sample encode an identical CDR3. The J gene is TRBJ2-1, the V gene TRBV6-5; D is uncertain. Per the germline V gene, CDR1 is MNHEY and CDR2 is SVGAGI. With 6 bases removed from V and 0 bases from J, the gap between germline ends came to 12 bases. This CDR3 is 15 amino acids long. This CDR3 reads CASSPLPSSYNEQFF. The CDR3 nucleotides are TGTGCCAGCAGCCCATTACCTAGCTCCTACAATGAGCAGTTCTTC.

This chain links TRBV27 with TRBJ2-1; 10 bases agree with TRBD2. CDR1 MNHEY and CDR2 SMNVEV come from the germline V gene (reference sequence). The CDR3 extends over 15 amino acids. Trimming removed 5 bases from V and 6 bases from J; junction bases left unmatched: 7. Here the CDR3 reads CASSPGTSAVNEQFF. CDR3 DNA sequence: TGTGCCAGCAGTCCCGGGACTAGCGCTGTCAATGAGCAGTTCTTC.

This chain connects TRBV6-6 to TRBJ2-5; D uncertain. The V gene's germline CDR1 is MNHNY and CDR2 SVGAGI (reference sequence). There are 12 residues in the CDR3. Trimming shortened V by 0 bases and J by 1 base, and 0 bases separated the two germline ends. The CDR3 nucleotides read TGTGCCAGCAGTTACTCCCAAGAGACCCAGTACTTC. It specifies CASSYSQETQYF.

The chain carries TRBV27 and TRBJ1-3, with D unresolved. V dropped 5 bases and J dropped 2 bases, with 19 bases sitting between them. Germline lookup yields CDR1 MNHEY and CDR2 SMNVEV (reference sequence). The CDR3 totals 17 residues. In DNA, the CDR3 is TGTGCCAGCAGTCTAACGGGGAGCCCGGGAGCTGGAAACACCATATATTTT. Translation: CASSLTGSPGAGNTIYF.